These 10 T cell receptor beta chains were sequenced from one sample in a study of T-cell reconstitution after alpha-beta-depleted transplantation in children. Unique molecular identifiers were incorporated during preparation of the TCRbeta library. In TCRdb, the PCR reads were re-called with MiXCR into one record per CDR3 protein. Of a few hundred thousand distinct CDR3 sequences in the sample, 11% were seen once. The sequencing used PBMCs from the stem cell graft donor, collected from the stem cell graft. These receptors were obtained from a human donor who donated a stem cell graft to a child with acute myeloid leukemia.

This clonotype showed up many times. This sequence joins TRBV27 and TRBJ1-2, with D perhaps TRBD1 (5 bases). CDR1 MNHEY and CDR2 SMNVEV come from the germline V gene (reference sequence). CDR3 length: 13 residues. Trimming removed 4 bases at V and 4 bases at J, with 10 bases between. Here the CDR3 DNA reads TGTGCCAGCAGTTCGGACACCCTCTATGGCTACACCTTC. Its translation is CASSSDTLYGYTF.

The table lists this clonotype with many counts. J is TRBJ2-1 and V is TRBV7-9; D remains unclear. Trimming stripped 5 bases from V and 5 bases from J, with 13 bases between. The V gene's germline CDR1 is SEHNR and CDR2 FQNEAQ (reference sequence). This CDR3 is built from 14 residues. The CDR3 region has the DNA TGTGCCAGCAGCAAAACGGACCCCCACAATGAGCAGTTCTTC. Its protein is CASSKTDPHNEQFF.

This clonotype came up a few times. The rearrangement joins TRBV20-1 to TRBJ2-1; 10 bases line up with TRBD2. V shed 4 bases, J shed 4 bases, and the junction held 7 bases outside the gene matches. This CDR3 has 15 residues. CDR1 is DFQATT and CDR2 is SNEGSKA in the germline V gene (reference sequence). CDR3 loop: CSAIPLAGTYNEQFF. For the CDR3, the DNA is TGCAGTGCTATCCCACTAGCGGGGACTTACAATGAGCAGTTCTTC.

The rearrangement links TRBV20-1 to TRBJ2-1, with 11 bases lining up with TRBD2. The CDR3 consists of 16 residues. Germline-derived CDR1 and CDR2 are DFQATT and SNEGSKA (reference sequence). The J segment lost 5 bases and the V segment lost 3 bases, leaving 9 bases of the junction unmatched. The CDR3 here is CSARTTGTSGNNEQFF. The CDR3 bases are TGCAGTGCTAGGACGACCGGGACTAGCGGTAACAATGAGCAGTTCTTC.

This clonotype came up many times. J is TRBJ2-6 and V is TRBV5-1; either TRBD1 or TRBD2 may fit D (5 bases each). V was pared by 0 bases and J by 3 bases, with 7 bases between. The CDR3 length is 15 residues. The germline V gene has CDR1 SGHRS and CDR2 YFSETQ. The CDR3, as DNA: TGCGCCAGCAGCTTGGGGGGGAGTGGGGCCAACGTCCTGACTTTC. This codes for CASSLGGSGANVLTF.

The chain has TRBV20-1 and TRBJ2-3; 8 bases are shared with TRBD1. This CDR3 spans 12 amino acids. Germline values: CDR1 DFQATT, CDR2 SNEGSKA (reference sequence). The CDR3 sequence is CGKTGAADTQYF. For the CDR3, the DNA is TGCGGCAAGACAGGGGCTGCGGATACGCAGTATTTT.

This clonotype showed up just a few times. One end of the junction varies from germline; a read error may be responsible. This sequence joins TRBV20-1 and TRBJ2-3, with D possibly being TRBD2 (6 bases). Germline CDR1 is DFQATT and CDR2 is SNEGSKA (reference sequence). The CDR3 sequence is 14 residues long. The CDR3 protein is CSVRTGLRTDTQYF. CDR3 coding DNA: TGCAGTGTTAGAACGGGACTTCGCACAGATACGCAGTATTTT.

The chain is built from TRBV7-9 and TRBJ2-3, with D possibly TRBD1 on 6 matching bases. The CDR3 totals 16 residues. The V gene lost 4 bases and the J gene lost 0 bases, with 14 bases spanning the gap. In germline, CDR1 is SEHNR, CDR2 FQNEAQ (reference sequence). As DNA, the CDR3 is TGTGCCAGCAGCTCCCGGACAGCGACTAGCACAGATACGCAGTATTTT. Encoded protein: CASSSRTATSTDTQYF.

This clonotype occurred a few times. This chain joins TRBV3-1 and TRBJ1-4; TRBD1 might be the D (5 bases). The germline V gene encodes CDR1 LGHDT and CDR2 YNNKEL (reference sequence). The CDR3 extends over 13 amino acids. The V end lost 2 bases, the J end lost 5 bases, and 6 bases lay between the germline ends. CDR3 DNA: TGTGCCAGCAGCCAACGACAGAATGAAAAACTGTTTTTT. Amino acids: CASSQRQNEKLFF.

This clonotype was counted ten times or more. V and J are TRBV15 and TRBJ1-4, with no clear D. CDR3 length equals 14 residues. Trimming cost V 0 bases and J 12 bases, with 14 bases left between them. Germline CDR1 is LNHNV and CDR2 is YYDKDF (reference sequence). This CDR3 reads CATSRDLGPGELFF. CDR3 sequence (DNA): TGTGCCACCAGCAGAGATCTGGGCCCGGGTGAACTGTTTTTT.